This T cell receptor beta chain was recovered during a study of human T cells and chemical hapten exposure. Whole-study context: Patients having alopecia areata, totalis or universalis were mostly female.

Germline CDR1 is SGHKS and CDR2 is YYEKEE (reference sequence). The CDR3 totals 16 residues. V gave up 0 bases and J gave up 4 bases; unmatched junction bases: 3. Documented time point: pre-sensitization, week 0. The treatment denotes: therapeutic diphenylcyclopropenone sensitization with weekly scalp DPC. Only a few counts were recorded for this clonotype. During construction of the library, unique molecular identifiers were attached to individual cDNA molecules for quantitative, reproducible TCR counting. TCRdb fed the RACE reads into MiXCR, producing one record per CDR3 protein. The table lists a few hundred thousand distinct CDR3 sequences, 7% to 10% of them singletons.

The sequences come from whole blood, collected in connection with sensitization to the hapten diphenylcyclopropenone (DPC). The sequence was collected from a woman aged 40 to 50 with alopecia areata. Some clones in this sample may be carry-over from other donors' samples. The rearrangement uses TRBV5-5 and TRBJ2-1; 11 bases map to TRBD2. The CDR3 loop reads CASSLGASGRYNEQFF. DNA of the CDR3: TGTGCCAGCAGCTTGGGGGCTAGCGGGAGGTACAATGAGCAGTTCTTC.